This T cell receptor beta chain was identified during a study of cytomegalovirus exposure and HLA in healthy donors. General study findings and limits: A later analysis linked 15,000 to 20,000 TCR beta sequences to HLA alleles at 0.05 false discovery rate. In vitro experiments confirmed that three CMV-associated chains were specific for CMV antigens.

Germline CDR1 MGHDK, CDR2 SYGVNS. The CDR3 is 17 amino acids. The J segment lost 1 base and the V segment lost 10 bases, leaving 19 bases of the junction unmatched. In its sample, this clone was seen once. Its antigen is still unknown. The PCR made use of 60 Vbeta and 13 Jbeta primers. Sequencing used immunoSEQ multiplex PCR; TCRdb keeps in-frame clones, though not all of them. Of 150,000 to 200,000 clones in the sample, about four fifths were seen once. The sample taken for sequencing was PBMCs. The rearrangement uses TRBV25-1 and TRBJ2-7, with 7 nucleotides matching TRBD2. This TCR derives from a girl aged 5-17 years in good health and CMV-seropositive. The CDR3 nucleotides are TGTGCCACAGAAAGCCTTTTCCCTAGCGGTTTATCCTACGAGCAGTACTTC. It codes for CATESLFPSGLSYEQYF.